The 20 T cell receptor beta chains presented below share a single source sample, sequenced in a study of blood T cell repertoires in COVID-19. Assay: immunoSEQ multiplex PCR; the TCRdb copy retains only in-frame clones and omits some. This table holds some 250,000 clones, under 90% found once. The material sequenced was PBMCs or T cells enriched from blood (not recorded which). The receptors here all came from a woman between 25 and 40 years old with acute COVID-19.

CDR3 DNA: TGTGCCAGCAGCCAACGGCGGGGAGATTACTTAAGCTCCTACGAGCAGTACTTC. Translating gives CASSQRRGDYLSSYEQYF. The chain employs TRBV3-1 (or the pseudogene TRBV3-2) and TRBJ2-7, with D perhaps matching TRBD2 (6 bases). Trimming took off 2 bases at V and 0 bases at J, with 20 bases between the two ends. The CDR3 loop spans 18 amino acids. Germline assignment: CDR1 LGHDT and CDR2 YNNKEL (reference sequence).

The rearrangement joins TRBV27 to TRBJ2-2; 9 bases match TRBD2. The trim removed 6 bases at V and 1 base at J, leaving 6 bases unmatched. Germline V gene data show CDR1 as MNHEY and CDR2 as SMNVEV (reference sequence). The length of the CDR3 is 16 residues. CDR3 nucleotide sequence: TGTGCCAGCAGGGCAATAGCGGGGGAGAACACCGGGGAGCTGTTTTTT. It yields the protein CASRAIAGENTGELFF.

Points on this clone: A much larger clone is a single base away; this may be a read error. The chain links TRBV4-1 to TRBJ2-6; tentative D call: TRBD1 (5 bases). The CDR3 loop spans 16 amino acids. From germline, CDR1 is MGHRA and CDR2 YSYEKL. V lost 0 bases, J lost 2 bases, and 8 bases lay in between. For the CDR3, the DNA is TGCGCCAGCAGCCAAGATTCAGGGCCTGGGGCCAACGTCCTGACTTTC. Translating gives CASSQDSGPGANVLTF.

The chain carries TRBV18 and TRBJ1-3, with 7 bases aligning to TRBD1. V trimming: 3 bases; J trimming: 4 bases; junction bases outside the gene matches: 3. From germline, CDR1 is KGHSH and CDR2 LQKENI. The CDR3 runs 14 residues. The CDR3 DNA reads TGTGCCAGCTCACCGCAGGGGGAAGGAAACACCATATATTTT. Protein: CASSPQGEGNTIYF.

The rearrangement links TRBV28 to TRBJ2-7; D is undetermined. The CDR3 covers 13 residues. V was clipped by 3 bases and J by 1 base, with 7 bases between them. Germline CDR1 reads MDHEN; CDR2 reads SYDVKM. The CDR3 is CASSFAGSYEQYF. DNA for the CDR3: TGTGCCAGCAGTTTCGCCGGTTCCTACGAGCAGTACTTC.

With regard to this clone: One end of the junction fails to match germline, which may point to a read error. This sequence joins TRBV12-3 or TRBV12-4 and TRBJ2-3, with a weak D call TRBD2 (6 bases). This CDR3 region has 13 residues. CDR3 region: CASCLGTTDTQYF. The CDR3 DNA sequence: TGTGCCAGCTGTTTAGGGACTACAGATACGCAGTATTTT.

This clone showed up just once. The V gene is TRBV30, the J gene TRBJ2-3; 9 nucleotides line up with TRBD2. V lost 3 bases, J lost 3 bases, and 4 bases stayed unmatched. The CDR3 contains 14 residues. Germline V gives CDR1 GTSNPN, CDR2 SVGIG (reference sequence). CDR3 residues: CAWSPGLATDTQYF. CDR3 nucleotide sequence: TGTGCCTGGAGCCCGGGACTAGCAACAGATACGCAGTATTTT.

The chain joins TRBV6-5 to TRBJ1-3, with 7 bases fitting TRBD1. Germline V CDR1 and CDR2: MNHEY, SVGAGI. This CDR3 contains 12 residues. Unmatched junction bases numbered 4, after V lost 6 bases and J lost 8 bases. Written as DNA, the CDR3 is TGTGCCAGCAGCCGACAGGGAGACACCATATATTTT. As protein: CASSRQGDTIYF.

V usage is TRBV3-1 (or the pseudogene TRBV3-2) and J usage is TRBJ1-5; tentative D call: TRBD1 (5 bases). Germline-derived CDR1 and CDR2 are LGHDT and YNNKEL (reference sequence). The CDR3 length is 16 residues. V gave up 0 bases and J gave up 7 bases, with 16 bases separating them. In DNA, the CDR3 is TGTGCCAGCAGCCAAGATCGAGCAGGGTACGGGCAGCCCCAGCATTTT. Translated, it gives CASSQDRAGYGQPQHF.

The chain joins TRBV18 to TRBJ1-4, with 7 nucleotides matching TRBD1. The CDR3 spans 15 residues. Germline V gene data show CDR1 as KGHSH and CDR2 as LQKENI. Trimming took 5 bases from V and 7 from J; bases not matched to a gene: 10. The CDR3 DNA reads TGTGCCAGCTCATCGAGATCGGCAGGGGGTGAAAAACTGTTTTTT. Encoded protein: CASSSRSAGGEKLFF.

This chain links TRBV30 with TRBJ2-7; D possibly corresponds to TRBD1 (5 bases). Germline V CDR1 and CDR2: GTSNPN, SVGIG (reference sequence). The CDR3 extends over 13 amino acids. V dropped 0 bases and J dropped 6 bases, with 12 bases sitting between them. DNA of the CDR3: TGTGCCTGGAGTGTAACCAGGGAAAGCGAGCAGTACTTC. Protein product: CAWSVTRESEQYF.

This sequence joins TRBV6-2 or TRBV6-3 and TRBJ1-4; 10 nucleotides match TRBD1. CDR3 length equals 16 residues. Germline-derived CDR1 and CDR2 are MNHEY and SVGEGT. The V segment lost 5 bases and the J segment 8 bases; nucleotides outside the gene matches: 11. Here the CDR3 DNA reads TGTGCCAGCAGTACCCGACAGGGGGCGATGGGGGAAAAACTGTTTTTT. Translating it yields CASSTRQGAMGEKLFF.

The chain combines TRBV25-1 with TRBJ2-2; TRBD1 aligns across 7 bases. Germline CDR1 is MGHDK and CDR2 is SYGVNS. V trimming: 7 bases; J trimming: 7 bases; junction bases outside the gene matches: 12. CDR3 size: 15 residues. The CDR3 nucleotides read TGTGCCAGCATGGTAGGGGGCCTATGGGGCGGGGAGCTGTTTTTT. Protein sequence: CASMVGGLWGGELFF.

This clone was observed once. The rearrangement uses TRBV4-1 and TRBJ2-7; 13 nucleotides line up with TRBD2. The CDR3 is made up of 15 amino acids. The J segment lost 3 bases and the V segment lost 1 base, leaving 0 bases of the junction unmatched. Germline V gives CDR1 MGHRA, CDR2 YSYEKL. CDR3 in amino acids: CASSQGLAGGYEQYF. CDR3 DNA: TGCGCCAGCAGCCAAGGACTAGCGGGGGGCTACGAGCAGTACTTC.

Details on this clone: The same CDR3 is also encoded by other DNA sequences in this sample. The chain carries TRBV7-2 and TRBJ2-5, with 10 positions matching TRBD2. V was clipped by 5 bases and J by 3 bases; unmatched bases: 3. This CDR3 region has 14 residues. The V gene's germline CDR1 is SGHTA and CDR2 FQGNSA. The CDR3 loop reads CASSPGLAEETQYF. CDR3 bases: TGTGCCAGCAGCCCCGGACTAGCGGAAGAGACCCAGTACTTC.

This rearrangement joins TRBV7-2 to TRBJ2-3, with TRBD2 identical over 11 bases. This CDR3 region has 16 residues. Germline values: CDR1 SGHTA, CDR2 FQGNSA. The V segment lost 5 bases and the J segment 3 bases; nucleotides outside the gene matches: 7. The DNA of the CDR3 is TGTGCCAGCAGCCGCTCGACTAGCGGGGTAACAGATACGCAGTATTTT. It is translated as CASSRSTSGVTDTQYF.

The rearrangement links TRBV18 to TRBJ1-2, with unresolved D. This CDR3 contains 13 residues. Germline V gene data show CDR1 as KGHSH and CDR2 as LQKENI. Trimming left V 3 bases short and J 6 bases short, with 11 bases between. Here the CDR3 reads CASSPPAGNGYTF. The CDR3 DNA reads TGTGCCAGCTCACCGCCGGCGGGGAATGGCTACACCTTC.

The chain links TRBV19 to TRBJ1-2; 7 positions match TRBD1. The germline V gene has CDR1 LNHDA and CDR2 SQIVND (reference sequence). The J segment lost 3 bases and the V segment lost 5 bases, leaving 9 bases of the junction unmatched. This CDR3 comprises 15 residues. In nucleotides, the CDR3 is TGTGCCAGTAGTCCCGACAGGGACCCCTACTATGGCTACACCTTC. This encodes CASSPDRDPYYGYTF.

V is TRBV18 and J is TRBJ1-5; perhaps TRBD1 as D (5 bases). The CDR3 has 13 residues. Looked up from germline, CDR1 is KGHSH and CDR2 is LQKENI. The V end lost 3 bases, the J end lost 5 bases, and 8 bases lay between the germline ends. CDR3 nucleotide sequence: TGTGCCAGCTCACCCCAGGGCCATCAGCCCCAGCATTTT. Protein sequence: CASSPQGHQPQHF.

The count of this clone is one. The V gene is TRBV11-3, the J gene TRBJ2-3; 8 bases are shared with TRBD2. The CDR3 totals 15 residues. The V segment lost 6 bases and the J segment 6 bases; nucleotides outside the gene matches: 11. Germline lookup yields CDR1 SGHNT and CDR2 YENEEA. For the CDR3, the DNA is TGTGCCAGCAGTCCCGCGGGGGGAGGCGGGGATACGCAGTATTTT. This gives the protein CASSPAGGGGDTQYF.